Shown below are 15 T cell receptor beta chains from a single sample sequenced in a study of response to subunit inactivated influenza vaccine. TCRdb redid the calling of the RT-PCR reads with MiXCR, one entry per CDR3 protein. Of about 580,000 distinct CDR3 sequences listed, 12% to 15% were seen once; the top ten hold approximately 12%. This material consisted of PBMCs from blood, taken roughly 12 days after vaccination. The receptors were sampled from a middle-aged man who received an inactivated influenza vaccine.

Ten or more counts support this clonotype. The chain recombines TRBV13 with TRBJ1-3, with D perhaps TRBD1 (5 bases). Germline assignment: CDR1 PRHDT and CDR2 FYEKMQ (reference sequence). The CDR3 extends over 15 amino acids. V lost 3 bases, J lost 0 bases, and 9 bases lay in between. CDR3 nucleotides: TGTGCCAGCAGCTTCGGGGGAAGCTCTGGAAACACCATATATTTT. It translates to CASSFGGSSGNTIYF.

The chain recombines TRBV15 with TRBJ1-2, with D possibly being TRBD1 (5 bases). This CDR3 is built from 16 residues. Germline CDR1 and CDR2: LNHNV and YYDKDF (reference sequence). Trimming left V 1 base short and J 4 bases short, with 16 bases between. The CDR3 region has the DNA TGTGCCACCAGCAGAGGGTTGCAGGGTGGTTTCTATGGCTACACCTTC. It specifies CATSRGLQGGFYGYTF.

This clonotype showed up just a few times. This chain links TRBV12-3 or TRBV12-4 with TRBJ2-1; a possible D gene is TRBD2 (6 bases). The CDR3 loop spans 13 amino acids. Trimming pared 6 bases from V and 4 bases from J, leaving 10 bases between. For the CDR3, the DNA is TGTGCCAGCAGACCCGGGACTTACAATGAGCAGTTCTTC. Amino acids: CASRPGTYNEQFF.

This clonotype occurred a few times. Just one base apart from a much larger clone, this may be a read error. This sequence joins TRBV11-2 and TRBJ1-1, with D perhaps TRBD1 (6 bases). This CDR3 spans 15 amino acids. Per germline, CDR1 SGHAT and CDR2 FQNNGV. The CDR3 sequence is CDSSFLTGQNTEAFF. In DNA form, the CDR3 reads TGTGACAGCAGCTTCCTAACGGGACAGAACACTGAAGCTTTCTTT.

The chain links TRBV4-3 to TRBJ1-2, with unresolved D. CDR1 is LGHNA, CDR2 YSLEER, per germline. V dropped 1 base and J dropped 0 bases, with 9 bases sitting between them. The length of the CDR3 is 15 residues. This CDR3 is CASSQGAAANYGYTF. The CDR3 region has the DNA TGCGCCAGCAGCCAAGGGGCCGCCGCTAACTATGGCTACACCTTC.

The chain is built from TRBV11-1 and TRBJ2-1; TRBD2 matches at 16 bases. The CDR3 runs 16 residues. CDR1 is SGHAT and CDR2 is FQDESV in the germline V gene (reference sequence). Unmatched junction bases numbered 6, after V lost 5 bases and J lost 8 bases. The CDR3 coding sequence is TGTGCCAGCAGCCCGGGGACTAGCGGGAGGGGGGATGAGCAGTTCTTC. Translating gives CASSPGTSGRGDEQFF.

In its sample, this clonotype was seen many times. This rearrangement joins TRBV10-3 to TRBJ1-2; weak D call: TRBD1 (5 bases). This CDR3 is built from 13 residues. The V gene's germline CDR1 is ENHRY and CDR2 SYGVKD. Trimming removed 7 bases from V and 5 bases from J, with 14 bases in between. The CDR3 is CAITLGGGYGYTF. CDR3 DNA: TGTGCCATCACCCTCGGGGGGGGGTATGGCTACACCTTC.

There are many counts of this clonotype. The chain couples TRBV29-1 to TRBJ1-5; TRBD1 might be the D (6 bases). The ends were cut back, 5 bases at V and 3 bases at J, with 11 bases in the middle. Germline V gene data show CDR1 as SQVTM and CDR2 as ANQGSEA. The CDR3 extends over 13 amino acids. In DNA form, the CDR3 reads TGCAGCGTTCAGGACAGCGTCAATCAGCCCCAGCATTTT. Translation: CSVQDSVNQPQHF. Together with reference TRBV29-1 and TRBJ1-5, the CDR3 gives the full variable domain: SAVISQKPSRDICQRGTSLTIQCQVDSQVTMMFWYRQQPGQSLTLIATANQGSEATYESGFVIDKFPISRPNLTFSTLTVSNMSPEDSSIYLCSVQDSVNQPQHFGDGTRLSIL.

The rearrangement uses TRBV20-1 and TRBJ2-3; 11 positions agree with TRBD2. Germline CDR1 reads DFQATT; CDR2 reads SNEGSKA (reference sequence). Unmatched junction bases numbered 6, after V lost 4 bases and J lost 6 bases. The CDR3 sequence is 14 residues long. CDR3 region: CSATGTSGMDTQYF. The DNA of the CDR3 is TGCAGTGCTACCGGGACTAGCGGCATGGATACGCAGTATTTT.

This clonotype was seen only a few times. J is TRBJ2-7 and V is TRBV4-3; tentatively, D is TRBD1 or TRBD2 (5 bases each). V was cut by 1 base and J by 5 bases, with 12 bases left in between. Germline CDR1 LGHNA, CDR2 YSLEER. The CDR3 has 14 residues. The CDR3 is CASSQGFRDHEQYF. The CDR3 region has the DNA TGCGCCAGCAGCCAAGGTTTTAGGGACCACGAGCAGTACTTC.

J is TRBJ1-5 and V is TRBV18; D is undetermined. Germline lookup yields CDR1 KGHSH and CDR2 LQKENI. The CDR3 extends over 16 amino acids. With 3 bases removed from V and 0 bases from J, the gap between germline ends came to 12 bases. CDR3 sequence (DNA): TGTGCCAGCTCACCCATCGGTCCTTATAGCAATCAGCCCCAGCATTTT. It translates to CASSPIGPYSNQPQHF.

With regard to this clonotype: One end of the junction fails to match germline, which may point to a read error. The chain uses TRBV7-8 and TRBJ2-7; the D gene is possibly TRBD1 (6 bases). The CDR3 spans 14 residues. CDR1 SGHVS and CDR2 FQNEAQ come from the germline V gene. The CDR3 spells CASTLQGISHEQYF. CDR3 coding DNA: TGTGCCAGCACCCTACAGGGAATCTCCCACGAGCAGTACTTC.

This chain joins TRBV27 and TRBJ2-4; 7 bases align to TRBD1. J lost 3 bases, V lost 7 bases, and 3 bases had no gene match. This CDR3 region has 13 residues. Germline CDR1 MNHEY, CDR2 SMNVEV (reference sequence). The CDR3 DNA reads TGTGCCAGCAAGGGACAGAACAAAAACATTCAGTACTTC. This encodes CASKGQNKNIQYF.

CDR3 DNA sequence: TGTGCCATCAGACCAGGTGGATCGGGGGTCTATGGCTACACCTTC. Its protein product is CAIRPGGSGVYGYTF. J is TRBJ1-2 and V is TRBV10-3; tentatively, D is TRBD1 (5 bases). Looked up from germline, CDR1 is ENHRY and CDR2 is SYGVKD. The CDR3 has 15 amino acids. The V gene lost 6 bases and the J gene lost 4 bases, with 18 bases spanning the gap.

The rearrangement uses TRBV20-1 and TRBJ2-1; D possibly corresponds to TRBD2 (6 bases). With 0 bases removed from V and 0 bases from J, the gap between germline ends came to 12 bases. The germline gives CDR1 DFQATT, CDR2 SNEGSKA (reference sequence). The CDR3 covers 16 residues. The CDR3 here is CSARDWEEFSYNEQFF. For the CDR3, the DNA is TGCAGTGCTAGAGATTGGGAGGAGTTCTCCTACAATGAGCAGTTCTTC.